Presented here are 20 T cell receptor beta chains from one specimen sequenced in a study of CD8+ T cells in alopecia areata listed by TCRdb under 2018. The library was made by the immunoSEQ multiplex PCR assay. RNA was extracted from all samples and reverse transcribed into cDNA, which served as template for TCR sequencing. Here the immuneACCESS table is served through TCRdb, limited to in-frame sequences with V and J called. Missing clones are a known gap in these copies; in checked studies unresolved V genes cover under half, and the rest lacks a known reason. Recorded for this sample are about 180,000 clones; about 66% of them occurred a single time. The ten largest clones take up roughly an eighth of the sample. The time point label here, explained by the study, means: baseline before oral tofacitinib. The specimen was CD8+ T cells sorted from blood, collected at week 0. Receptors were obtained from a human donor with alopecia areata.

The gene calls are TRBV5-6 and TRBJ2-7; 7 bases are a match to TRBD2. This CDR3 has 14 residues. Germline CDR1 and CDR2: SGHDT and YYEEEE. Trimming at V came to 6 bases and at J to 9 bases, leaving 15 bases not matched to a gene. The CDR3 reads CASILGPGRAGQYF. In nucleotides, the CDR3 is TGTGCCAGCATCCTGGGACCAGGGAGGGCTGGGCAGTACTTC.

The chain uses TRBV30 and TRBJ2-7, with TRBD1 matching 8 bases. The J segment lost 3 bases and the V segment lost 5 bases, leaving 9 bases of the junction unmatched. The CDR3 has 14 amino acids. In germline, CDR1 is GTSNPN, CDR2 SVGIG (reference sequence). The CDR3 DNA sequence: TGTGCCTGGGAGCAAGGACAGGGAAGCTACGAGCAGTACTTC. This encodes CAWEQGQGSYEQYF.

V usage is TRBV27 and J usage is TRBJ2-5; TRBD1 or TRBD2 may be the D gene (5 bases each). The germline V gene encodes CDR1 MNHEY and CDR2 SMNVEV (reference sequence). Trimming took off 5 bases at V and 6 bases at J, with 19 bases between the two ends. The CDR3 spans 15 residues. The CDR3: CASSPITGTTKTQYF. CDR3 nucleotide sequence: TGTGCCAGCAGTCCAATTACCGGGACCACCAAGACCCAGTACTTC.

CDR3 amino acids: CAWSVVLVSTGELFF. CDR3 DNA: TGTGCCTGGAGTGTAGTTTTAGTGTCTACCGGGGAGCTGTTTTTT. The chain employs TRBV30 and TRBJ2-2; no definite D call. CDR1 is GTSNPN and CDR2 is SVGIG in the germline V gene (reference sequence). There are 15 residues in the CDR3. The germline V and J ends were trimmed by 0 bases and 5 bases, with 13 bases remaining between them. Combining the CDR3 with reference TRBV30 and TRBJ2-2 gives the whole variable domain SQTIHQWPATLVQPVGSPLSLECTVEGTSNPNLYWYRQAAGRGLQLLFYSVGIGQISSEVPQNLSASRPQDRQFILSSKKLLLSDSGFYLCAWSVVLVSTGELFFGEGSRLTVL.

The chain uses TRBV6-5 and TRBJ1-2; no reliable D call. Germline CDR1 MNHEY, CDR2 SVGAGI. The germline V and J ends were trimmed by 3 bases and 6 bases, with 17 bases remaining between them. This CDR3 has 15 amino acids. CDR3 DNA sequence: TGTGCCAGCAGTTATCGTCCGGGAAGGATCGATGGCTACACCTTC. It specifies CASSYRPGRIDGYTF.

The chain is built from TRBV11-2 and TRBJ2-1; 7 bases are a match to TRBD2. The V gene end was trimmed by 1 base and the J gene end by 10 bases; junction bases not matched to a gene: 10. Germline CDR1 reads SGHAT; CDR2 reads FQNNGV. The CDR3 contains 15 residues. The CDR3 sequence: CASSLGLAEATEQFF. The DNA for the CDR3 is TGTGCCAGCAGCTTAGGGCTAGCGGAGGCCACGGAGCAGTTCTTC.

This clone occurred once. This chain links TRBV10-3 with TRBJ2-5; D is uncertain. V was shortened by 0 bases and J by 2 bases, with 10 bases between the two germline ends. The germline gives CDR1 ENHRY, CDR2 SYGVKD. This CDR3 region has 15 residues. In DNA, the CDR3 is TGTGCCATCAGTGAGTCCAGGACCACACAAGAGACCCAGTACTTC. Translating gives CAISESRTTQETQYF.

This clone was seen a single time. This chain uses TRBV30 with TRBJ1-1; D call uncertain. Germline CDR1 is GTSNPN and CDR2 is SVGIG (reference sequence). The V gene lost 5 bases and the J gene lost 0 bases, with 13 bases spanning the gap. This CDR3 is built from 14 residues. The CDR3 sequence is CAWDVGGLNTEAFF. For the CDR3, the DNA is TGTGCCTGGGATGTCGGCGGGCTGAACACTGAAGCTTTCTTT.

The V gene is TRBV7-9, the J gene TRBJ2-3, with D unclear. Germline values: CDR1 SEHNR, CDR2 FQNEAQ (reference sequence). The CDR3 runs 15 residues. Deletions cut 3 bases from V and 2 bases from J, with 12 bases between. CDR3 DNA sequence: TGTGCCAGCAGCTTTTTAGGCCTAACCACAGATACGCAGTATTTT. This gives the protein CASSFLGLTTDTQYF.

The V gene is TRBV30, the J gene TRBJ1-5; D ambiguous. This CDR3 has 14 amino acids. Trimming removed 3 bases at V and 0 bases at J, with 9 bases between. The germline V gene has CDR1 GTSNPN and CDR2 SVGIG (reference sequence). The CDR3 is CAWSPGVSNQPQHF. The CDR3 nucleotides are TGTGCCTGGAGCCCCGGGGTTAGCAATCAGCCCCAGCATTTT.

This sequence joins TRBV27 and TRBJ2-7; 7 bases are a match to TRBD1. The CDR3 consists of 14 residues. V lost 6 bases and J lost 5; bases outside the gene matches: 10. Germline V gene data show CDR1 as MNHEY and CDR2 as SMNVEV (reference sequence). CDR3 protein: CASSSKTGFNEQYF. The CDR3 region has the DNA TGTGCCAGCAGCTCCAAGACAGGGTTCAACGAGCAGTACTTC.

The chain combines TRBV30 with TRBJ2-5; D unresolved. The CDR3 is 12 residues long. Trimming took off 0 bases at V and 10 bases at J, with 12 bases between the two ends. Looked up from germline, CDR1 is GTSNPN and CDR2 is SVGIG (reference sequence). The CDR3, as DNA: TGTGCCTGGAGTGTAGGGCGGTCCGACCAGTACTTC. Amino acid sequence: CAWSVGRSDQYF.

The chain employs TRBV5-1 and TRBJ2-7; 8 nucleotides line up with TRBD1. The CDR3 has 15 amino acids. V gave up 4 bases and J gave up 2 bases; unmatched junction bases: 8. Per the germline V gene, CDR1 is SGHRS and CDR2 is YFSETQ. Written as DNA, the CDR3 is TGCGCCAGCAGCCCTGGGACAGGAAGCCCCTACGAGCAGTACTTC. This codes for CASSPGTGSPYEQYF.

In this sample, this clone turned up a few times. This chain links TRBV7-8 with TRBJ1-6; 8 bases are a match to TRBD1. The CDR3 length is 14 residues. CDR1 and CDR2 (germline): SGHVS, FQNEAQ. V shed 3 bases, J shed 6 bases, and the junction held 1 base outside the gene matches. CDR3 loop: CASSLDRANSPLHF. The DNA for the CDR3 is TGTGCCAGCAGCTTGGACAGGGCTAATTCACCCCTCCACTTT.

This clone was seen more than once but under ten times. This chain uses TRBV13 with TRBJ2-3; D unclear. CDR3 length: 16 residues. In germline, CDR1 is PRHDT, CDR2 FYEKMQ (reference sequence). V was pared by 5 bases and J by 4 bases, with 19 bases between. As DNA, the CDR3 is TGTGCCAGCAGCCCTGACCCCTCGAGAGGCGCAGATACGCAGTATTTT. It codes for CASSPDPSRGADTQYF.

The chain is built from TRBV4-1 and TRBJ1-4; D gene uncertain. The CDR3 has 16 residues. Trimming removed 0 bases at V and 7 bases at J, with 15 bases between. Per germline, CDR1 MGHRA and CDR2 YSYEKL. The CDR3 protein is CASSQDSVYPGEKLFF. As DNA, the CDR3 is TGCGCCAGCAGCCAAGATTCCGTCTACCCAGGTGAAAAACTGTTTTTT.

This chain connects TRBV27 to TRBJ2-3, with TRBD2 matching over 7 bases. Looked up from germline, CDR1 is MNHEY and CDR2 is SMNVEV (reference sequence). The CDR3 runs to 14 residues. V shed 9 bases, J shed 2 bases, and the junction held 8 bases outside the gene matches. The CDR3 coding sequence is TGTGCCAGTACAGCGCGGGGGACCACAGATACGCAGTATTTT. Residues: CASTARGTTDTQYF.

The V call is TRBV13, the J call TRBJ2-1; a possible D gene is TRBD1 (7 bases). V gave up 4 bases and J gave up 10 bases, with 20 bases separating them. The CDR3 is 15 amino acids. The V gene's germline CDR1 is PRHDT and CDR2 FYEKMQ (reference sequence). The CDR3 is CASSSRDSSRGEQFF. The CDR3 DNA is TGTGCCAGCAGCTCCCGGGACAGCTCTCGGGGGGAGCAGTTCTTC.

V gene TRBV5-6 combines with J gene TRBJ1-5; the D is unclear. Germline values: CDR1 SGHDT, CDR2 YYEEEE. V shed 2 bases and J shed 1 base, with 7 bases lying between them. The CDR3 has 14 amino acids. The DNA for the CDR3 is TGTGCCAGCAGCTTTCGGGAGAGCAATCAGCCCCAGCATTTT. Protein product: CASSFRESNQPQHF.

The CDR3 nucleotides read TGTGCCAGCAGCTTAGCGACAGGGAACACTGAAGCTTTCTTT. Its protein is CASSLATGNTEAFF. The gene calls are TRBV7-9 and TRBJ1-1; TRBD1 is a possible D gene (6 bases). The CDR3 has 14 residues. Germline lookup yields CDR1 SEHNR and CDR2 FQNEAQ (reference sequence). V dropped 0 bases and J dropped 1 base, with 6 bases sitting between them.